A selection of T cell receptor beta chains follows, all from one sample in a study of glioma-infiltrating T cells. Each CDR3 protein is one row after TCRdb ran MiXCR on the multiplex PCR reads. The sample contains some 150,000 distinct CDR3 sequences, more than 35% of which appear only once. The sample was glioma tissue, nonneoplastic brain tissue, or PBMCs (not recorded which). All receptors derive from a human donor with low-grade glioma or glioblastoma, undergoing nonglioma brain surgery, or in good health (not recorded which). Each CDR3 is given with its conserved first and last residue. D genes are given only for firm matches. The listing skips clone size in some rows; elsewhere it reads once, few, many or a size class.

J	V	D	size	DNA	CDR3
TRBJ2-5	TRBV6-1	TRBD1	few	TGTGCCAGCAGTGTGGGGACAGGGACGGGGAGAGAGACCCAGTACTTC	CASSVGTGTGRETQYF
TRBJ2-3	TRBV7-3	.	once	TGTGCCAGCAGCCCGGGACGGGCGGATACGCAGTATTTT	CASSPGRADTQYF
TRBJ2-5	TRBV27	.	.	TGTGCCAGCAGCCCCCACTCCATAGGGATTTCCAAGGAGACCCAGTACTTC	CASSPHSIGISKETQYF
TRBJ2-7	TRBV4-1	.	.	TGCGCCAGCAGCCAAGGCGGTAGATCCTTCTTC	CASSQGGRSFF
TRBJ1-2	TRBV27	.	once	TGTGCCAGCAGTGCGAGTTGGGGCATCTATGGCTACACCTTC	CASSASWGIYGYTF
TRBJ2-7	TRBV7-2	.	once	TGTGCCAGCAGCTTCGGGGCCCCCAATAGCTACGAGCAGTACTTC	CASSFGAPNSYEQYF
TRBJ2-3	TRBV6-5	.	once	TGTGCCAGCAGTCCACACAGGAGAACTAGAACAGATACGCAGTATTTT	CASSPHRRTRTDTQYF
TRBJ1-1	TRBV12-3/TRBV12-4	.	.	TGTGCCAGCAGTCAGACGGGAGTAGGGAGAAACACTGAAGCTTTCTTT	CASSQTGVGRNTEAFF
TRBJ1-2	TRBV6-6	.	.	TGTGCCAGTAGTTATGTGGGGGGCTTAAGCTACACCTTC	CASSYVGGLSYTF
TRBJ2-1	TRBV6-1	.	.	TGTGCCAGCAGCGTAGACGGGGCGGACAATGAGCAGTTCTTC	CASSVDGADNEQFF
TRBJ2-3	TRBV2	.	once	TGTGCCAGCAGTGAAGTCCGCTCCGGTACGCAGTATTTT	CASSEVRSGTQYF
TRBJ1-2	TRBV7-2	.	many	TGTGCCAGCAGCTTAGCACAGGGCCCCTCCGGCTATGGCTACACCTTC	CASSLAQGPSGYGYTF
TRBJ1-6	TRBV6-2/TRBV6-3	.	.	TGCGCCAGCTCGAGCAGGGGTGATTCACCCCTCCACTTT	CASSSRGDSPLHF
TRBJ2-1	TRBV18	.	few	TGTGCCAGCTCACATGAGCAGTTCTTC	CASSHEQFF
TRBJ1-1	TRBV7-2	.	.	TGTGCCAGCAGCTTATGGATCAGAGGGGGCACTGAAGCTTTCTTT	CASSLWIRGGTEAFF
TRBJ1-2	TRBV6-1	.	.	TGTGCCAGCAGCCCCCACATAAGCAGCACCTTTTCGCGCACCTTC	CASSPHISSTFSRTF
TRBJ1-6	TRBV24-1	.	.	TGTGCCACCAGTGAGGGGAGCAATTCACCCCTCCACTTT	CATSEGSNSPLHF
TRBJ1-5	TRBV6-2/TRBV6-3	.	few	TGTGCCAGCAGTTATGGGAGGAATCAGCCCCAGCATTTT	CASSYGRNQPQHF
TRBJ2-7	TRBV20-1	TRBD1	few	TGCAGTACCGCCGGGACAGGGATTCCCTACGAGCAGTACTTC	CSTAGTGIPYEQYF
TRBJ2-5	TRBV20-1	.	many	TGCAGTGCCAGGAAGACCTTAGAGACCCAGTACTTC	CSARKTLETQYF
TRBJ2-5	TRBV19	.	.	TGTGCCAGTAGTTTAACTAGGGCGGAGAACCAGTACTTC	CASSLTRAENQYF
TRBJ1-1	TRBV2	.	many	TGTGCCAGCAGTTCCGACGCAGGGAACACTGAAGCTTTCTTT	CASSSDAGNTEAFF
TRBJ1-1	TRBV3-1	.	few	TGTGCCAGCAGCCAAGCGGGGTCCATGAACACTGAAGCTTTCTTT	CASSQAGSMNTEAFF
TRBJ1-1	TRBV2	.	few	TGTGCCAGCAGTGACCCGGTCAAGGCTTTCTTT	CASSDPVKAFF
TRBJ2-7	TRBV6-1	.	few	TGTGCCAGCAGGGGGACAATCTTCCCCTACGAGCAGTACTTC	CASRGTIFPYEQYF
TRBJ1-2	TRBV6-1	TRBD1	few	TGTGCCAGCACTTCCGGGACAGGGTACGGCTACACCTTC	CASTSGTGYGYTF
TRBJ2-7	TRBV2	.	.	TGTGCCAGCAGTGACTGGCGAGCCCCTACCTACGAGCAGTACTTC	CASSDWRAPTYEQYF
TRBJ2-1	TRBV2	TRBD2	.	TGTGCCAGCACGACTAGCGGGAGAACCTACAATGAGCAGTTCTTC	CASTTSGRTYNEQFF
TRBJ2-3	TRBV7-2	TRBD2	once	TGTGCCAGCAGCTTAGGGGTGCGGGGGGGGACAGATACGCAGTATTTT	CASSLGVRGGTDTQYF
TRBJ2-7	TRBV6-5	.	few	TGTGCCAGCAGTTACTCGAAGGGCAGGGGTCTCGAGCAGTACTTC	CASSYSKGRGLEQYF
TRBJ2-1	TRBV4-3	.	many	TGCGCCAGCAGCCAACACTCCCCCACAGGGCCAAACAATGAGCAGTTCTTC	CASSQHSPTGPNNEQFF
TRBJ1-4	TRBV10-3	.	.	TGTGCCATCAGTGACGAAGGACGAGGGGTAACTAATGAAAAACTGTTTTTT	CAISDEGRGVTNEKLFF
TRBJ2-3	TRBV6-6	.	.	TGTGCCAGTTCTGATGTCACAGATACGCAGTATTTT	CASSDVTDTQYF
TRBJ1-6	TRBV2	TRBD1	.	TGTGCCAGCAGTGTCGGACAGGGGACCTATAATTCACCCCTCCACTTT	CASSVGQGTYNSPLHF
TRBJ2-3	TRBV29-1	.	.	TGCAGCGTTTCTCCGGGACATCCGAAGGATACGCAGTATTTT	CSVSPGHPKDTQYF
TRBJ1-1	TRBV6-1	TRBD1	.	TGTGCCAGCAGTACACGACAGGGTGTGGCTTTCTTT	CASSTRQGVAFF
TRBJ1-1	TRBV6-2/TRBV6-3	.	.	TGTGCCAGCACCGGCGCGGGCCGGAACACTGAAGCTTTCTTT	CASTGAGRNTEAFF
TRBJ2-3	TRBV20-1	TRBD1	.	TGCAGTGCTAGAGGCCTGACAGGGCCAGATACGCAGTATTTT	CSARGLTGPDTQYF
TRBJ2-2	TRBV11-3	TRBD1	.	TGTGCCAGCAGCTCCAGGGACAGGGAGGCCGGGGAGCTGTTTTTT	CASSSRDREAGELFF